These 10 T cell receptor beta chains came from one sample sequenced in a study of blood T cell repertoires in COVID-19. Profiling relied on immunoSEQ multiplex PCR, and the TCRdb table lists in-frame clones only, not all of them. The sample contains about 66,000 clones, around 82% of which appear only once. The specimen sequenced was peripheral blood. The receptors originated from a man aged 60 to 75 with acute or convalescent COVID-19.

The rearrangement uses TRBV27 and TRBJ2-7, with D perhaps matching TRBD2 (5 bases). The CDR3 is 15 residues long. Looked up from germline, CDR1 is MNHEY and CDR2 is SMNVEV (reference sequence). V lost 6 bases and J lost 2, with 17 bases in between. DNA for the CDR3: TGTGCCAGCAGACCATTGTCCGGGAATGCCTACGAGCAGTACTTC. This encodes CASRPLSGNAYEQYF.

In this sample, this clone turned up once. V is TRBV5-5 and J is TRBJ1-2; the D gene is possibly TRBD1 (6 bases). Trimming took off 4 bases at V and 3 bases at J, with 13 bases between the two ends. The germline CDR1 and CDR2 sequences are SGHKS and YYEKEE (reference sequence). The CDR3 has 14 residues. The CDR3 reads CASSPGGADYGYTF. The CDR3 nucleotides read TGTGCCAGCAGCCCTGGGGGGGCCGACTATGGCTACACCTTC.

The chain joins TRBV7-2 to TRBJ1-3; TRBD1 matches at 7 bases. The CDR3 length is 16 residues. The trim removed 1 base at V and 4 bases at J, leaving 7 bases unmatched. Per germline, CDR1 SGHTA and CDR2 FQGNSA. CDR3 bases: TGTGCCAGCAGCTTAGATTCGGGCAGGGGGGGAAACACCATATATTTT. This sequence encodes CASSLDSGRGGNTIYF.

V usage is TRBV27 and J usage is TRBJ1-2; TRBD1 aligns across 7 bases. The CDR3 extends over 12 amino acids. Germline CDR1 and CDR2: MNHEY and SMNVEV (reference sequence). V trimming: 5 bases; J trimming: 7 bases; junction bases outside the gene matches: 4. CDR3 in DNA: TGTGCCAGCAGTGCCACAGGGGCTGGCTACACCTTC. This gives the protein CASSATGAGYTF.

J is TRBJ1-2 and V is TRBV12-3 or TRBV12-4, with a tentative D call TRBD1 (6 bases). CDR3 length: 13 residues. V shed 3 bases and J shed 5 bases, with 10 bases lying between them. This CDR3 is CASSFFQGYGYTF. The CDR3 DNA reads as TGTGCCAGCAGTTTTTTCCAGGGGTATGGCTACACCTTC.

The V gene is TRBV5-4, the J gene TRBJ1-6, with 7 nucleotides matching TRBD1. The CDR3 runs 14 residues. Germline CDR1 is SGHNT and CDR2 is YYREEE (reference sequence). Germline trimming cut 4 bases from V and 7 bases from J; bases unmatched to any gene: 5. CDR3 nucleotide sequence: TGTGCCAGCAGCGCGACAGGGAACAATTCACCCCTCCACTTT. Protein sequence: CASSATGNNSPLHF. Full variable domain (missing parts from reference TRBV5-4 and TRBJ1-6): ETGVTQSPTHLIKTRGQQVTLRCSSQSGHNTVSWYQQALGQGPQFIFQYYREEENGRGNFPPRFSGLQFPNYSSELNVNALELDDSALYLCASSATGNNSPLHFGNGTRLTVT.

This chain joins TRBV2 and TRBJ1-2; D not certain. Between the trimmed V and J ends, which lost 4 bases and 0 bases, there was a span of 6 bases. The CDR3 extends over 13 amino acids. Germline CDR1 reads SNHLY; CDR2 reads FYNNEI. The CDR3 sequence: CASSVEANYGYTF. The DNA for the CDR3 is TGTGCCAGCAGTGTAGAAGCTAACTATGGCTACACCTTC.

This chain's CDR3 is CASSQVPEGETQYF. The CDR3 region has the DNA TGCGCCAGCAGCCAAGTGCCAGAGGGAGAGACCCAGTACTTC. V and J are TRBV4-3 and TRBJ2-5, with D tentatively TRBD2 (5 bases). Germline V CDR1 and CDR2: LGHNA, YSLEER. The CDR3 sequence is 14 residues long. Between the trimmed V and J ends, which lost 1 base and 4 bases, there was a span of 10 bases.

This clone was seen more than once but under ten times. The chain recombines TRBV29-1 with TRBJ2-1, with 7 bases that match TRBD2. The ends lost 0 bases at V and 8 bases at J; junction bases unmatched: 19. This CDR3 is 18 amino acids long. The germline V gene has CDR1 SQVTM and CDR2 ANQGSEA. CDR3 sequence reads: CSVEDSGQRGRGGYEQFF. CDR3 DNA: TGCAGCGTTGAAGATTCGGGGCAGCGGGGACGGGGAGGGTATGAGCAGTTCTTC.

V gene TRBV7-7 combines with J gene TRBJ2-1, with 11 nucleotides matching TRBD1. The V and J ends lost 5 bases and 7 bases, in that order; junction bases with no gene match: 7. Per the germline V gene, CDR1 is SSHAT and CDR2 is FNYEAQ (reference sequence). CDR3 length: 15 amino acids. CDR3 protein: CASSTGTGGVNEQFF. The CDR3 nucleotides are TGTGCCAGCAGCACAGGGACAGGGGGGGTTAATGAGCAGTTCTTC.